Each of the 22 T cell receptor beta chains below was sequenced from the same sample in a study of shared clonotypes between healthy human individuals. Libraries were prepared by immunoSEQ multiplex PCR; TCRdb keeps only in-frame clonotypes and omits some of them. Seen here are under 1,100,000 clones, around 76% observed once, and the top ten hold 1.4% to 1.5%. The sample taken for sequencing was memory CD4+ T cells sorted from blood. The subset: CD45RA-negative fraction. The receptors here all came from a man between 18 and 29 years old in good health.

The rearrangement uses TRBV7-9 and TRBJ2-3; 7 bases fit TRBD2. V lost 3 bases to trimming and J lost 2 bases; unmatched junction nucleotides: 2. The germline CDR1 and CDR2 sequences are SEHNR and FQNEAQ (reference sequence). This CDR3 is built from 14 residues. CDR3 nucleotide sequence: TGTGCCAGCAGCTTCAAGCGGGACACAGATACGCAGTATTTT. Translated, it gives CASSFKRDTDTQYF.

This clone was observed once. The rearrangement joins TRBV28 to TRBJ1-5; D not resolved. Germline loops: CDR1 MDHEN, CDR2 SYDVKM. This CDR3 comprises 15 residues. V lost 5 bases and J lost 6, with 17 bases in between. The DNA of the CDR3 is TGTGCCAGCAGTCCCCCTCGGGCCTCTCGTCAGCCCCAGCATTTT. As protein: CASSPPRASRQPQHF.

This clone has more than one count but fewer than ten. CDR3 bases: TGCGCCAGCAGCCCCAATTTAGGGACTAGCACAGATACGCAGTATTTT. Protein sequence: CASSPNLGTSTDTQYF. V usage is TRBV5-1 and J usage is TRBJ2-3; tentative D call: TRBD2 (6 bases). CDR1 is SGHRS and CDR2 is YFSETQ in the germline V gene. Trimming took 4 bases from V and 0 from J, leaving 15 bases between them. The CDR3 is 16 residues long. Full variable domain (remainder filled in from reference TRBV5-1 and TRBJ2-3): KAGVTQTPRYLIKTRGQQVTLSCSPISGHRSVSWYQQTPGQGLQFLFEYFSETQRNKGNFPGRFSGRQFSNSRSEMNVSTLELGDSALYLCASSPNLGTSTDTQYFGPGTRLTVL.

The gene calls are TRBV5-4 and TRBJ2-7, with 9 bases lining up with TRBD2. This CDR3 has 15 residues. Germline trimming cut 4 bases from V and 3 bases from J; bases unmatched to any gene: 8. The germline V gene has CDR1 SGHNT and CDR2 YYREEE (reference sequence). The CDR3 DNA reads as TGTGCCAGCAGCCCATCGACTAGCGGTTTCTACGAGCAGTACTTC. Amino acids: CASSPSTSGFYEQYF.

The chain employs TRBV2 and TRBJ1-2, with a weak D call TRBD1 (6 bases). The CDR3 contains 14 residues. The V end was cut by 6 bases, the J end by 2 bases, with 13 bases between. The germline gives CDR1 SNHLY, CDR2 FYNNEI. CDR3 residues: CASRGVTGNYGYTF. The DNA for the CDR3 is TGTGCCAGCAGGGGAGTTACAGGGAACTATGGCTACACCTTC.

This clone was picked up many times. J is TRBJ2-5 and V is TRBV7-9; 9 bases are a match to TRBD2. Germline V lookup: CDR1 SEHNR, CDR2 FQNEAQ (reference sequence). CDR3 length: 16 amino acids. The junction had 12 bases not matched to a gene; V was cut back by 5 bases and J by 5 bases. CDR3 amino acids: CASSPYGGGAMETQYF. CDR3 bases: TGTGCCAGCAGCCCCTACGGCGGGGGGGCGATGGAGACCCAGTACTTC.

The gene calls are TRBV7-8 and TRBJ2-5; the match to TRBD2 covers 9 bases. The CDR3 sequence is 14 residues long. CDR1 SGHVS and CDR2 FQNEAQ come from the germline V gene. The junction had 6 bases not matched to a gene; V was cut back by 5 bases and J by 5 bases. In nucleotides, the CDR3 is TGTGCCAGCAGCCGCGGGGGGGGACAGGAGACCCAGTACTTC. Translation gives CASSRGGGQETQYF. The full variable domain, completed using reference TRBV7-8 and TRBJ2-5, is GAGVSQSPRYKVAKRGQDVALRCDPISGHVSLFWYQQALGQGPEFLTYFQNEAQLDKSGLPSDRFFAERPEGSVSTLKIQRTQQEDSAVYLCASSRGGGQETQYFGPGTRLLVL.

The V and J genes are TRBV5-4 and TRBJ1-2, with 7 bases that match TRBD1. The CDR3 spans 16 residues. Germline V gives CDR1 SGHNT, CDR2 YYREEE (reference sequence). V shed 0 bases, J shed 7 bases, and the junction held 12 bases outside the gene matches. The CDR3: CASSLDRTQGGSGYTF. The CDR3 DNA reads TGTGCCAGCAGCTTGGATAGGACCCAGGGGGGAAGTGGCTACACCTTC.

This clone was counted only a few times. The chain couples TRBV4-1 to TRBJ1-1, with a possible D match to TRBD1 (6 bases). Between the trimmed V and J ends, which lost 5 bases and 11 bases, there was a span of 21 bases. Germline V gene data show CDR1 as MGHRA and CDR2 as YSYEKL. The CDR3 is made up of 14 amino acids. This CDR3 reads CASSGAGRTGSAFF. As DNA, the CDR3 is TGCGCCAGCAGCGGAGCCGGGAGAACAGGGAGTGCTTTCTTT.

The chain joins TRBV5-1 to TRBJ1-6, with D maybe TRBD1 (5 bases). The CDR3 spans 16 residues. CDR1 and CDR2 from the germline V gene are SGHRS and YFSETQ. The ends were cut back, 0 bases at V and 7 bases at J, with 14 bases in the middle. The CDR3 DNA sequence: TGCGCCAGCAGCTTGGGCTCCGGGACCGGCAATTCACCCCTCCACTTT. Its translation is CASSLGSGTGNSPLHF.

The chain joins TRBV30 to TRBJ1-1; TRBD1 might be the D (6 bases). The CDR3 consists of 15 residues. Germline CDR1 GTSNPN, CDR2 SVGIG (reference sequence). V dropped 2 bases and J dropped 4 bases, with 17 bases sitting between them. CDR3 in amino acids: CAWSPPGGLFTEAFF. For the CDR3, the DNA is TGTGCCTGGAGTCCTCCCGGGGGGCTATTCACTGAAGCTTTCTTT.

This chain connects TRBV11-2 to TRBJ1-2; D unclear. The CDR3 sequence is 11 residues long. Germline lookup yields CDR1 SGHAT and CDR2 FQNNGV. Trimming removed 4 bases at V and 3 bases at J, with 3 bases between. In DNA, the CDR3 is TGTGCCAGCAGCTCGTACTATGGCTACACCTTC. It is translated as CASSSYYGYTF.

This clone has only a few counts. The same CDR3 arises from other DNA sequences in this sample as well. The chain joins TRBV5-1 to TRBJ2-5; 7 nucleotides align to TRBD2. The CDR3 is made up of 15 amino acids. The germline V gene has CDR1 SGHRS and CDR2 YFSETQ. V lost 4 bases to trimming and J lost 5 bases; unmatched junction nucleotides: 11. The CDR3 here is CASSIGPGGRETQYF. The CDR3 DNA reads TGCGCCAGCAGCATAGGTCCGGGGGGTCGGGAGACCCAGTACTTC.

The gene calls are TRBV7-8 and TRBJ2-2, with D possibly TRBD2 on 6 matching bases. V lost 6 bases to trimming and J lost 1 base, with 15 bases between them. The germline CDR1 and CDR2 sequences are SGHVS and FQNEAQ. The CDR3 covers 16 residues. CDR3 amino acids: CASRGGGTVNTGELFF. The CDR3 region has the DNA TGTGCCAGCAGGGGAGGTGGAACGGTGAACACCGGGGAGCTGTTTTTT.

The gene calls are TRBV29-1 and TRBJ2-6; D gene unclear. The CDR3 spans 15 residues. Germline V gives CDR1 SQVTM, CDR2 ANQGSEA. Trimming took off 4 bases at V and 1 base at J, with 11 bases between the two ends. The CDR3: CSVGHPGSGANVLTF. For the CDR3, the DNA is TGCAGCGTTGGCCACCCAGGTTCTGGGGCCAACGTCCTGACTTTC.

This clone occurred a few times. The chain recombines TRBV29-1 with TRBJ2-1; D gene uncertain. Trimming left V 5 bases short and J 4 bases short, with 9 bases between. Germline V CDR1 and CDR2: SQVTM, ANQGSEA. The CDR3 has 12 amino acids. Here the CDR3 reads CSVQLLYNEQFF. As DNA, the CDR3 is TGCAGCGTTCAATTGTTATACAATGAGCAGTTCTTC.

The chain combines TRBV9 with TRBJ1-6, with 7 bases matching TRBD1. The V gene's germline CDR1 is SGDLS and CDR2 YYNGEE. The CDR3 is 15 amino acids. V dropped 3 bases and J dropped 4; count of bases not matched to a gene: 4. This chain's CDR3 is CASSADRRYNSPLHF. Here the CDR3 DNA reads TGTGCCAGCAGCGCGGACAGGAGGTATAATTCACCCCTCCACTTT.

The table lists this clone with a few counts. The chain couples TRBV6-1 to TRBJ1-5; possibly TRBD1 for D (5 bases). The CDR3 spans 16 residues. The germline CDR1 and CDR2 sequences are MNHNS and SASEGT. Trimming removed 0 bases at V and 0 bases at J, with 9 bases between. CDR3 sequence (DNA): TGTGCCAGCAGTGAAGCGAGGGGATTTAGCAATCAGCCCCAGCATTTT. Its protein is CASSEARGFSNQPQHF.

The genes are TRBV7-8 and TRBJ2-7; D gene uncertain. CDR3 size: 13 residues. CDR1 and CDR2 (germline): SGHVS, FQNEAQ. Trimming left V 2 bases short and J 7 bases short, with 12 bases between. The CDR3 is CASSLPPALEQYF. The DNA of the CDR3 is TGTGCCAGCAGCTTACCACCAGCGCTGGAGCAGTACTTC.

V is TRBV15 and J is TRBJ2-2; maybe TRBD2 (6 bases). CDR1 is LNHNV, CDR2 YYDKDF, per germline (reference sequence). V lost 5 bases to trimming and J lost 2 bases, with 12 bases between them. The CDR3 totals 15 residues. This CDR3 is CATSSGGANTGELFF. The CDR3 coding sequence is TGTGCCACCAGCTCGGGCGGGGCCAACACCGGGGAGCTGTTTTTT.

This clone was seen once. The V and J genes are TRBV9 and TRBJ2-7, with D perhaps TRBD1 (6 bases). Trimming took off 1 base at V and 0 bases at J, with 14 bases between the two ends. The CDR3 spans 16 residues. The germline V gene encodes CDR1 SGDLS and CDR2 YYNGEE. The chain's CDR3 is CASSVLRGRSSYEQYF. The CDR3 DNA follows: TGTGCCAGCAGCGTACTCAGGGGCCGTAGCTCCTACGAGCAGTACTTC.

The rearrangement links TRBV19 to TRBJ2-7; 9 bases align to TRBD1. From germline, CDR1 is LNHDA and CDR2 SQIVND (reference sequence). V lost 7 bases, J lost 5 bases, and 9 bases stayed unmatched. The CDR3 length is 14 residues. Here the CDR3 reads CASTSPGQGHEQYF. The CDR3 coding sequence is TGTGCCAGTACCTCCCCGGGACAGGGCCACGAGCAGTACTTC.